This TCR beta chain was found in a study of T cells in Graves' hyperthyroidism and ophthalmopathy. Researchers took RNA transcripts and amplified the TCR beta CDR3 regions from them. Researchers ran a first-round RT-PCR on the TCR CDR3 using the HTBI primer set. TCRdb independently ran MiXCR on the multiplex PCR reads; one entry per CDR3 protein. The sample has hundreds of thousands of distinct CDR3 sequences; 30% to 40% are singletons. Study conclusions and caveats: The blood repertoire included most of the expanded thyroid clonotypes above 0.001. Stable hyperthyroidism was told apart from ophthalmopathy by a model built on 13 V-J features.

Regarding this clonotype: The antigen is unknown.

Trimming stripped 5 bases from V and 5 bases from J, with 16 bases between. The V gene's germline CDR1 is SGHTA and CDR2 FQGNSA. The CDR3 totals 15 residues. The TCR was taken from a woman aged 40 to 50 with Graves' hyperthyroidism. The sequenced sample consisted of blood. The chain has TRBV7-2 and TRBJ1-5; D may be TRBD1 (6 bases). The CDR3 reads CASSTRGNAYQPQHF. The CDR3 coding sequence is TGTGCCAGCAGCACCAGGGGAAACGCGTATCAGCCCCAGCATTTT.